The 27 T cell receptor beta chains given below trace back to one sample, sequenced in a study of shared clonotypes between healthy human individuals. TCRdb's copy holds only in-frame clones and misses some; the assay was immunoSEQ multiplex PCR. In the table there are around 700,000 clones, around two thirds of which are singletons. The sample was memory CD4+ T cells sorted from blood. Sample subset: CD45RA-negative fraction. The receptors derive from a woman younger than 45 in good health.

This clone was seen repeatedly, ten times or more. This specimen includes other DNA sequences encoding the same CDR3. This CDR3 reads CASSSQRDSYNEQFF. Written as DNA, the CDR3 is TGTGCCAGCAGCTCCCAGCGGGACTCATACAATGAGCAGTTCTTC. This chain connects TRBV7-2 to TRBJ2-1; 7 bases align to TRBD2. Trimming at V came to 4 bases and at J to 4 bases, leaving 7 bases not matched to a gene. CDR3 length equals 15 residues. The germline CDR1 and CDR2 sequences are SGHTA and FQGNSA.

This chain uses TRBV15 with TRBJ2-2; D not certain. From germline, CDR1 is LNHNV and CDR2 YYDKDF (reference sequence). V lost 0 bases and J 1 base, leaving 3 bases between the germline ends. This CDR3 has 14 amino acids. CDR3 loop: CATSRERNTGELFF. Here the CDR3 DNA reads TGTGCCACCAGCAGAGAACGGAACACCGGGGAGCTGTTTTTT.

This clone was detected ten times or more. In the same sample, other DNA sequences code for this CDR3. The gene calls are TRBV6-6 and TRBJ2-1; either TRBD1 or TRBD2 may fit D (5 bases each). Trimming took off 5 bases at V and 0 bases at J, with 11 bases between the two ends. The CDR3 is 15 residues long. The V gene's germline CDR1 is MNHNY and CDR2 SVGAGI (reference sequence). CDR3 coding DNA: TGTGCCAGCAGTCGGGACGGCAGCTCCTACAATGAGCAGTTCTTC. Translating gives CASSRDGSSYNEQFF.

As for this clone: It may be a read error: a sequence one base away is much more abundant. The CDR3 loop reads CASSGGLAGNTGELFF. The CDR3 nucleotides read TGTGCCAGCAGTGGGGGACTAGCGGGGAACACCGGGGAGCTGTTTTTT. The chain uses TRBV2 and TRBJ2-2; 12 bases align to TRBD2. Germline V gene sequence: CDR1 SNHLY, CDR2 FYNNEI. This CDR3 is built from 16 residues. The J segment lost 1 base and the V segment lost 4 bases, leaving 1 base of the junction unmatched. Drawing the rest from reference TRBV2 and TRBJ2-2, the complete variable domain is EPEVTQTPSHQVTQMGQEVILRCVPISNHLYFYWYRQILGQKVEFLVSFYNNEISEKSEIFDDQFSVERPDGSNFTLKIRSTKLEDSAMYFCASSGGLAGNTGELFFGEGSRLTVL.

V usage is TRBV7-8 and J usage is TRBJ1-1, with D perhaps TRBD1 (5 bases). In germline, CDR1 is SGHVS, CDR2 FQNEAQ. Trimming left V 5 bases short and J 5 bases short, with 21 bases between. The CDR3 has 16 residues. CDR3 in DNA: TGTGCCAGCAGCCTAAAAGTCCCCAGGGTGGGGACTGAAGCTTTCTTT. Protein product: CASSLKVPRVGTEAFF.

This clone was seen a handful of times. The rearrangement links TRBV7-9 to TRBJ1-4; 8 nucleotides line up with TRBD1. V shed 7 bases, J shed 8 bases, and the junction held 6 bases outside the gene matches. This CDR3 contains 13 residues. Germline V lookup: CDR1 SEHNR, CDR2 FQNEAQ (reference sequence). The DNA of the CDR3 is TGTGCCAGCATCGGACAGGGTGGCGAAAAACTGTTTTTT. The encoded protein is CASIGQGGEKLFF.

The rearrangement uses TRBV27 and TRBJ1-1, with TRBD1 matching over 9 bases. The CDR3 is 14 amino acids. Germline CDR1 MNHEY, CDR2 SMNVEV (reference sequence). With V trimmed by 6 bases and J by 8 bases, 10 bases remained unmatched. The DNA for the CDR3 is TGTGCCAGCAGGAAAATACAGGGGGCGTGGGAAGCTTTCTTT. Its protein product is CASRKIQGAWEAFF.

This clone was seen only once. The rearrangement joins TRBV28 to TRBJ2-7, with TRBD2 matching 8 bases. The V gene's germline CDR1 is MDHEN and CDR2 SYDVKM. This CDR3 contains 19 residues. J lost 4 bases, V lost 4 bases, and 21 bases had no gene match. Written as DNA, the CDR3 is TGTGCCAGCAGTTCATCTGTTTCCGGGAGGGCCTTTGGACCTTACGAGCAGTACTTC. Translated, it gives CASSSSVSGRAFGPYEQYF.

The genes are TRBV14 and TRBJ2-5, with D possibly matching TRBD2 (7 bases). The J call may be wrong; the DNA end is better matched by TRBJ2-7. CDR1 is SGHDN and CDR2 is FVKESK in the germline V gene. This CDR3 is built from 13 residues. CDR3 coding DNA: TGTGCCAGCGGGGGGGCAGCGACCTACGAGCAGTACTTC. Protein sequence: CASGGAATYEQYF.

The genes are TRBV30 and TRBJ2-1; 14 nucleotides align to TRBD2. Germline CDR1 and CDR2: GTSNPN and SVGIG (reference sequence). After removal of 3 bases from V and 10 bases from J, the junction contained 8 bases not matched to a gene. The CDR3 totals 15 residues. CDR3 DNA sequence: TGTGCCTGGAGCACCGGGACTAGCGGGAGCAGAGAGCAGTTCTTC. The encoded protein is CAWSTGTSGSREQFF.

The gene calls are TRBV30 and TRBJ1-1; perhaps TRBD1 as D (5 bases). The V gene's germline CDR1 is GTSNPN and CDR2 SVGIG (reference sequence). The CDR3 runs to 14 residues. Trimming cost V 6 bases and J 0 bases, with 14 bases left between them. This CDR3 is CACHPRAMNTEAFF. The DNA for the CDR3 is TGTGCCTGTCACCCCAGGGCCATGAACACTGAAGCTTTCTTT.

This clone was seen just once. This rearrangement joins TRBV6-6 to TRBJ1-1; a weak D match, TRBD1 (5 bases). There are 15 residues in the CDR3. Per the germline V gene, CDR1 is MNHNY and CDR2 is SVGAGI (reference sequence). V was pared by 5 bases and J by 1 base, with 14 bases between. The CDR3 spells CASSGYQGRNTEAFF. Written as DNA, the CDR3 is TGTGCCAGCAGTGGCTATCAGGGAAGGAACACTGAAGCTTTCTTT.

This clone is a singleton in its sample. The CDR3 reads CASSVSSAVYNEQFF. DNA for the CDR3: TGTGCCAGCAGCGTTTCTAGCGCGGTCTACAATGAGCAGTTCTTC. The rearrangement joins TRBV11-2 to TRBJ2-1; maybe TRBD2 (6 bases). Germline-derived CDR1 and CDR2 are SGHAT and FQNNGV. The CDR3 has 15 residues. Trimming shortened V by 5 bases and J by 3 bases, and 14 bases separated the two germline ends.

The chain has TRBV28 and TRBJ2-1; D is uncertain. The V gene lost 5 bases and the J gene lost 3 bases, with 17 bases spanning the gap. The CDR3 is 16 residues long. Germline-derived CDR1 and CDR2 are MDHEN and SYDVKM. CDR3 in amino acids: CASSPWRSPIYNEQFF. CDR3 in DNA: TGTGCCAGCAGTCCCTGGCGGAGCCCCATCTACAATGAGCAGTTCTTC.

The V gene is TRBV6-6, the J gene TRBJ1-2; D is perhaps TRBD1 (5 bases). CDR3 length: 15 residues. Trimming removed 4 bases from V and 8 bases from J, with 20 bases in between. The germline V gene encodes CDR1 MNHNY and CDR2 SVGAGI (reference sequence). The CDR3 DNA follows: TGTGCCAGCAGTTTACCGGGACGGGGCGATAGCGGCTACACCTTC. Amino acids: CASSLPGRGDSGYTF.

The chain's CDR3 is CASSVAQRYNEQFF. DNA of the CDR3: TGTGCCAGCAGCGTAGCGCAGCGCTACAATGAGCAGTTCTTC. The chain combines TRBV9 with TRBJ2-1; the D is unclear. Trimming shortened V by 0 bases and J by 3 bases, and 7 bases separated the two germline ends. The CDR3 covers 14 residues. Germline CDR1 and CDR2: SGDLS and YYNGEE.

The J gene is TRBJ2-2, the V gene TRBV19; 8 positions match TRBD2. V was pared by 5 bases and J by 6 bases, with 5 bases of the junction left unmatched. The CDR3 is made up of 14 amino acids. The V gene's germline CDR1 is LNHDA and CDR2 SQIVND (reference sequence). The CDR3 DNA follows: TGTGCCAGTAGTGATAGAGCGGGGGCCGGGGAGCTGTTTTTT. Amino acids: CASSDRAGAGELFF.

This rearrangement joins TRBV21-1 to TRBJ2-2; the listed D gene, TRBD2, was not tested against the DNA. TRBV21-1 is a pseudogene locus. This CDR3 has 18 residues. CDR3 sequence (DNA): TGTGCCAGCGATCCTCTAGCGGGAGGGCCCTTAGGGACCGGGGAGCTGTTTTTT. Its translation is CASDPLAGGPLGTGELFF.

J is TRBJ1-3 and V is TRBV10-3; D unresolved. The CDR3 is 13 amino acids. Trimming shortened V by 10 bases and J by 3 bases, and 13 bases separated the two germline ends. Per the germline V gene, CDR1 is ENHRY and CDR2 is SYGVKD. DNA for the CDR3: TGTGCCACCTTTAGAAGTTTTGGAAACACCATATATTTT. It is translated as CATFRSFGNTIYF.

J is TRBJ1-4 and V is TRBV4-1; no clear D gene. Germline-derived CDR1 and CDR2 are MGHRA and YSYEKL. The CDR3 spans 14 residues. Between the trimmed V and J ends, which lost 5 bases and 8 bases, there was a span of 15 bases. The CDR3 here is CASSTRWGGEKLFF. Written as DNA, the CDR3 is TGCGCCAGCAGCACCCGATGGGGAGGCGAAAAACTGTTTTTT.

This clone was found many times. The chain carries TRBV27 and TRBJ2-6; TRBD2 aligns across 8 bases. Trimming cost V 2 bases and J 0 bases; bases outside gene matches: 3. The germline V gene has CDR1 MNHEY and CDR2 SMNVEV (reference sequence). The CDR3 runs to 17 residues. The CDR3 DNA sequence: TGTGCCAGCAGTTTAAAGGGGACTAGCTCTGGGGCCAACGTCCTGACTTTC. It translates to CASSLKGTSSGANVLTF.

The V gene is TRBV6-6, the J gene TRBJ1-1, with D hard to call. The CDR3 extends over 15 amino acids. V gave up 8 bases and J gave up 5 bases, with 21 bases separating them. CDR1 is MNHNY and CDR2 is SVGAGI in the germline V gene (reference sequence). For the CDR3, the DNA is TGTGCCAGCCGTCATGCTTCGTGGACGGTGACTGAAGCTTTCTTT. Translation: CASRHASWTVTEAFF.

The rearrangement joins TRBV14 to TRBJ2-7, with TRBD1 as a possible D gene (6 bases). The CDR3 spans 13 residues. V shed 4 bases and J shed 3 bases, with 10 bases lying between them. CDR1 and CDR2 from the germline V gene are SGHDN and FVKESK. The CDR3 reads CASSPGQIYEQYF. For the CDR3, the DNA is TGTGCCAGCAGCCCAGGACAGATCTACGAGCAGTACTTC.

This clone was seen once. The CDR3 protein is CASSLQGWVANTGELFF. The CDR3 region has the DNA TGTGCCAGCAGTTTACAGGGCTGGGTCGCGAACACCGGGGAGCTGTTTTTT. This chain connects TRBV28 to TRBJ2-2; possible D gene TRBD1, 5 bases. CDR1 is MDHEN and CDR2 is SYDVKM in the germline V gene. The CDR3 runs to 17 residues. The V end lost 2 bases, the J end lost 0 bases, and 13 bases lay between the germline ends.

The rearrangement joins TRBV5-1 to TRBJ2-1, with 7 bases aligning to TRBD2. The CDR3 is 15 amino acids. V was clipped by 4 bases and J by 0 bases; unmatched bases: 4. The V gene's germline CDR1 is SGHRS and CDR2 YFSETQ. CDR3 amino acids: CASSRASGSYNEQFF. CDR3 nucleotide sequence: TGCGCCAGCAGCCGCGCTAGCGGCTCCTACAATGAGCAGTTCTTC.

This clone was seen only once. The J gene is TRBJ2-5, the V gene TRBV19; D not resolved. This CDR3 contains 13 residues. Trimming stripped 6 bases from V and 6 bases from J, with 14 bases between. The germline V gene has CDR1 LNHDA and CDR2 SQIVND (reference sequence). In DNA, the CDR3 is TGTGCCAGTAGCCCCGGGCTGGGGAAGACCCAGTACTTC. It encodes CASSPGLGKTQYF.

This chain joins TRBV30 and TRBJ1-5, with a tentative D call TRBD1 (5 bases). Trimming pared 2 bases from V and 6 bases from J, leaving 11 bases between. The CDR3 runs to 13 residues. Germline V gives CDR1 GTSNPN, CDR2 SVGIG (reference sequence). This CDR3 reads CAWSSGPSQPQHF. In DNA, the CDR3 is TGTGCCTGGAGTTCAGGGCCATCTCAGCCCCAGCATTTT.